This entry describes one T cell receptor (beta chain). A single record per CDR3 protein comes from TCRdb applying MiXCR to the reads. The repertoire holds fewer than 300,000 distinct CDR3 sequences, roughly 24% seen once, with about 15% in the top ten. This sample stems from a study of T cell repertoires in cytomegalovirus infection. The CDR3 is made up of 15 amino acids. Germline V gene lookup returns CDR1 SGHTA and CDR2 FQGTGA. V shed 1 base and J shed 0 bases, with 8 bases lying between them. The receptor comes from a human donor in good health (CMV status not recorded). Some clones in this sample may be carry-over from other donors' samples. Sequencing was performed on PBMCs. This chain links TRBV7-3 with TRBJ2-3; no reliable D call. CDR3 protein: CASSLIGRSTDTQYF. The CDR3 DNA is TGTGCCAGCAGCTTAATAGGGCGGAGCACAGATACGCAGTATTTT.